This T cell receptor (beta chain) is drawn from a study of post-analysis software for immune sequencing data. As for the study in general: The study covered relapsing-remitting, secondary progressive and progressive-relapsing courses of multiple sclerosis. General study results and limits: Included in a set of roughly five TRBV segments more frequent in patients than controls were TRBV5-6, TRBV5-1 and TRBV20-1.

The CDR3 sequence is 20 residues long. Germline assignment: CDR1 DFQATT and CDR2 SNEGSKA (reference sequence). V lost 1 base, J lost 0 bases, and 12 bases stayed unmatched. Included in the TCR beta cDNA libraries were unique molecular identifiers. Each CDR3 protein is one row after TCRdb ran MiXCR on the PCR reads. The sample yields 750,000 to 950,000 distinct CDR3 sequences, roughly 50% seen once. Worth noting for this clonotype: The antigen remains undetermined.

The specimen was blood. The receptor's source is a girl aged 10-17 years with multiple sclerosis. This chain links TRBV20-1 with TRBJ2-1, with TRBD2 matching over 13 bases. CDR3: CSARGLLTSGRPSSYNEQFF. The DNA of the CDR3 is TGCAGTGCTAGAGGTCTATTGACTAGCGGGAGGCCGAGCTCCTACAATGAGCAGTTCTTC.